The source of this T cell receptor (beta chain) is a study of blood T cells in healthy people across ages. This CDR3 has 14 residues. Germline V gene data show CDR1 as MNHEY and CDR2 as SVGEGT. With 2 bases removed from V and 5 bases from J, the gap between germline ends came to 12 bases. A second PCR, run for about 7 to 11 cycles, used a sample-barcoded 5' primer plus a J-beta primer mix. Using its own MiXCR run on the 5' RACE reads, TCRdb lists one record per CDR3 protein. The table shows about 590,000 distinct CDR3 sequences, with approximately 30% occurring only once. The specimen was blood. This chain joins TRBV6-2 or TRBV6-3 and TRBJ1-1; TRBD1 is a possible D gene (6 bases). This sequence was found in a woman older than 75 in good health. CDR3 region: CASSYQGRRTEAFF. The CDR3 DNA sequence: TGTGCCAGCAGTTACCAGGGGCGGAGAACTGAAGCTTTCTTT.